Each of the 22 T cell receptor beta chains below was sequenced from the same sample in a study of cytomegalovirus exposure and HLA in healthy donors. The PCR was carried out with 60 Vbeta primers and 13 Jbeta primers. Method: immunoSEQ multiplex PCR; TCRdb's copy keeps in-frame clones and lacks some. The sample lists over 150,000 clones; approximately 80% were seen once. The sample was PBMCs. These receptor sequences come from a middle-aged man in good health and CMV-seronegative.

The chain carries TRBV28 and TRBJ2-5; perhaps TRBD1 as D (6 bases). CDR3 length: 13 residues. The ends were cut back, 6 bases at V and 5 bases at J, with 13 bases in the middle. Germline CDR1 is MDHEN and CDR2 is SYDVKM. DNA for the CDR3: TGTGCCAGCAGAGACAGGACAAGGGAGACCCAGTACTTC. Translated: CASRDRTRETQYF.

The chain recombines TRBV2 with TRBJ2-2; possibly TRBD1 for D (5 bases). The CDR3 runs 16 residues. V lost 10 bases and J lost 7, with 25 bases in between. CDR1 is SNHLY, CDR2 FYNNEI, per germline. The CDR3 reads CATPKGKGNSDGELFF. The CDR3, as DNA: TGTGCCACCCCGAAGGGGAAGGGTAATTCGGACGGGGAGCTGTTTTTT.

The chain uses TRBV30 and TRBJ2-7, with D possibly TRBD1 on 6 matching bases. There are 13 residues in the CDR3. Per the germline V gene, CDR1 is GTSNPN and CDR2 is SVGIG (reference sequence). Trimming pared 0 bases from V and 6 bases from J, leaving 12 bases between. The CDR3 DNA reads TGTGCCTGGAGTGTACTCAGAGGGGGCGAGCAGTACTTC. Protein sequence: CAWSVLRGGEQYF.

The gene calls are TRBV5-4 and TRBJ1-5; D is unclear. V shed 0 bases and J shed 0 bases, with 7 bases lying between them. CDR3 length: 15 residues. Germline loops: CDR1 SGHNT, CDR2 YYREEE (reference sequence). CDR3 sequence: CASSLDGNSNQPQHF. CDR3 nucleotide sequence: TGTGCCAGCAGCTTGGACGGGAATAGCAATCAGCCCCAGCATTTT.

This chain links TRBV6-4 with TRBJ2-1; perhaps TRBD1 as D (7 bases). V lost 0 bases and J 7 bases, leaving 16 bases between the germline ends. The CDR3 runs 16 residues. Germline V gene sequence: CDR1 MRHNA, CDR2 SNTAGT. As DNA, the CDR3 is TGTGCCAGCAGTGACTCGGCACAGGGGAGGAGAAATGAGCAGTTCTTC. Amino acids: CASSDSAQGRRNEQFF.

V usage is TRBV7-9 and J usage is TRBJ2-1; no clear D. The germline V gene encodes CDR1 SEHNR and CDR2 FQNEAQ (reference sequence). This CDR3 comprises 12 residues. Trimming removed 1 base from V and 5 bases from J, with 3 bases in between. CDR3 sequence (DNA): TGTGCCAGCAGCTTAGGAGACAATGAGCAGTTCTTC. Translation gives CASSLGDNEQFF.

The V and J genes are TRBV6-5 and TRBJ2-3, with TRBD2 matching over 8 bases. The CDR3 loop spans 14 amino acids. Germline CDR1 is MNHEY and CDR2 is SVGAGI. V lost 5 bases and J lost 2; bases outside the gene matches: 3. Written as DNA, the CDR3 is TGTGCCAGCAGTACCGGACTAGCCACAGATACGCAGTATTTT. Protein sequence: CASSTGLATDTQYF.

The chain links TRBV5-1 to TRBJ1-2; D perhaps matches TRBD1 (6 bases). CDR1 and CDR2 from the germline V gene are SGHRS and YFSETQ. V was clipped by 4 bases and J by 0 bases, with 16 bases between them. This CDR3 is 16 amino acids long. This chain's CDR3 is CASSVILGGANYGYTF. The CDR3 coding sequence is TGCGCCAGCAGCGTCATCTTAGGGGGTGCTAACTATGGCTACACCTTC.

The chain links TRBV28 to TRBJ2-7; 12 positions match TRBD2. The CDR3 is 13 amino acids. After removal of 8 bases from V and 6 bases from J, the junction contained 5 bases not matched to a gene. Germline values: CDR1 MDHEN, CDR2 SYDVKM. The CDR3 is CASASGGVGEQYF. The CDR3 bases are TGTGCCAGCGCTAGCGGGGGGGTGGGCGAGCAGTACTTC. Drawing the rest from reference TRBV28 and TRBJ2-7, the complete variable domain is DVKVTQSSRYLVKRTGEKVFLECVQDMDHENMFWYRQDPGLGLRLIYFSYDVKMKEKGDIPEGYSVSREKKERFSLILESASTNQTSMYLCASASGGVGEQYFGPGTRLTVT.

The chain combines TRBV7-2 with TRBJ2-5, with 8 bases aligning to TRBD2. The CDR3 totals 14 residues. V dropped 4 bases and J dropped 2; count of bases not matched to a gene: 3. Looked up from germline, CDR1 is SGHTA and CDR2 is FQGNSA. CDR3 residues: CASSSRLAQETQYF. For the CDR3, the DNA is TGTGCCAGCAGCTCTAGACTAGCGCAAGAGACCCAGTACTTC.

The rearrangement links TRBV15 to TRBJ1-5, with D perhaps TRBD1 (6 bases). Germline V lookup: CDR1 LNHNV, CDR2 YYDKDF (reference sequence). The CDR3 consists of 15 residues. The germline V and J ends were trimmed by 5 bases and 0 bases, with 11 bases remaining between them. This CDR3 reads CATSLRQVSNQPQHF. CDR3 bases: TGTGCCACCAGCCTAAGACAGGTTAGCAATCAGCCCCAGCATTTT.

As DNA, the CDR3 is TGTGCCAGCAGCTCCCGGACAGGGGGGCACCTAGGCTACACCTTC. Translated: CASSSRTGGHLGYTF. The chain employs TRBV5-4 and TRBJ1-2, with 10 bases aligning to TRBD1. Germline V gene data show CDR1 as SGHNT and CDR2 as YYREEE (reference sequence). CDR3 length equals 15 residues. V lost 3 bases and J lost 8; bases outside the gene matches: 10.

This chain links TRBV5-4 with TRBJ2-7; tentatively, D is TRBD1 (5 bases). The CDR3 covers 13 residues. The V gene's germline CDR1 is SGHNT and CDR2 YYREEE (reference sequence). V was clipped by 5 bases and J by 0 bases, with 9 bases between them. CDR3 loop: CASSMTDSYEQYF. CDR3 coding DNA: TGTGCCAGCAGTATGACAGACTCCTACGAGCAGTACTTC. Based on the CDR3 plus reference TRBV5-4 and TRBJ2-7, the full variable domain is ETGVTQSPTHLIKTRGQQVTLRCSSQSGHNTVSWYQQALGQGPQFIFQYYREEENGRGNFPPRFSGLQFPNYSSELNVNALELDDSALYLCASSMTDSYEQYFGPGTRLTVT.

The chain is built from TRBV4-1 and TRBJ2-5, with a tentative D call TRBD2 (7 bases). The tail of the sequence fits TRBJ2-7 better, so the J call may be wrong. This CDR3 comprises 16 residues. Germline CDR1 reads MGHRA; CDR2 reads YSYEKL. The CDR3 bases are TGCGCCAGCAGCCAAGTGGGTACGCGAGGGGGGGACGAGCAGTACTTC. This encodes CASSQVGTRGGDEQYF.

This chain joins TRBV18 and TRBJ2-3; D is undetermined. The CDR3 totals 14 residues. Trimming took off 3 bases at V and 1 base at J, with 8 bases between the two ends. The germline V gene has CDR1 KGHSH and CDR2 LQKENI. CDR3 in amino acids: CASSPGLGTDTQYF. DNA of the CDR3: TGTGCCAGCTCACCTGGGCTGGGCACAGATACGCAGTATTTT.

The CDR3 loop reads CASSLAGATGELFF. As DNA, the CDR3 is TGCGCCAGCAGCTTGGCAGGGGCGACCGGGGAGCTGTTTTTT. The chain recombines TRBV5-1 with TRBJ2-2; tentative D call: TRBD1 (6 bases). V shed 0 bases and J shed 5 bases, with 8 bases lying between them. The length of the CDR3 is 14 residues. Germline CDR1 and CDR2: SGHRS and YFSETQ.

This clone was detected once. CDR3 sequence: CASSSLAGGDEQYF. CDR3 DNA sequence: TGTGCCAGCAGCTCTTTAGCGGGGGGAGACGAGCAGTACTTC. V and J are TRBV7-2 and TRBJ2-7; TRBD2 matches 10 bases. CDR3 length equals 14 residues. Germline V gene data show CDR1 as SGHTA and CDR2 as FQGNSA. The V and J ends lost 4 bases and 5 bases, in that order; junction bases with no gene match: 5.

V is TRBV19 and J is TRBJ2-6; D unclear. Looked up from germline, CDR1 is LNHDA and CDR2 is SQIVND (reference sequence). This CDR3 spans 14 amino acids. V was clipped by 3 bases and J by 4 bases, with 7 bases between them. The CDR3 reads CASSMSSGANVLTF. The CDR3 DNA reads TGTGCCAGTAGTATGAGCTCCGGGGCCAACGTCCTGACTTTC. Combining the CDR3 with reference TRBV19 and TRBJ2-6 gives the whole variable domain DGGITQSPKYLFRKEGQNVTLSCEQNLNHDAMYWYRQDPGQGLRLIYYSQIVNDFQKGDIAEGYSVSREKKESFPLTVTSAQKNPTAFYLCASSMSSGANVLTFGAGSRLTVL.

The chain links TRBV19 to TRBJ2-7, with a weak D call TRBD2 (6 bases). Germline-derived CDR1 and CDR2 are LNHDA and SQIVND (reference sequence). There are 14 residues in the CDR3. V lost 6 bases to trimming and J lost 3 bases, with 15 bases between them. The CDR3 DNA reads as TGTGCCAGTAGGGCAACGGGGGACGGCTACGAGCAGTACTTC. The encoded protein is CASRATGDGYEQYF. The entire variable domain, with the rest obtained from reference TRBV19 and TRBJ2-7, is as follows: DGGITQSPKYLFRKEGQNVTLSCEQNLNHDAMYWYRQDPGQGLRLIYYSQIVNDFQKGDIAEGYSVSREKKESFPLTVTSAQKNPTAFYLCASRATGDGYEQYFGPGTRLTVT.

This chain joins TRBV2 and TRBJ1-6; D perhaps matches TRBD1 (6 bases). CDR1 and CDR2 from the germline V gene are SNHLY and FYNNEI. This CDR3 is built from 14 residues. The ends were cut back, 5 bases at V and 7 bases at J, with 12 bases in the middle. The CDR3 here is CASSSGTRNSPLHF. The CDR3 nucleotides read TGTGCCAGCAGTTCCGGGACAAGGAATTCACCCCTCCACTTT.

CDR3 nucleotides: TGCGCCAGCAGCCTAAGGACAGGGGCTGAAGCTTTCTTT. This encodes CASSLRTGAEAFF. This chain uses TRBV5-1 with TRBJ1-1; TRBD1 matches at 9 bases. With V trimmed by 4 bases and J by 6 bases, 4 bases remained unmatched. Germline CDR1 is SGHRS and CDR2 is YFSETQ. This CDR3 region has 13 residues.

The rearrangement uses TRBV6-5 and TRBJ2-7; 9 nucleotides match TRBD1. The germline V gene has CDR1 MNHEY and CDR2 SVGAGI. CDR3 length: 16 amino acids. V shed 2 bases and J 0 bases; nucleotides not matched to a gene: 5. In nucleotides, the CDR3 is TGTGCCAGCAGTTACCCAAAGACAGGGGGCTCCTACGAGCAGTACTTC. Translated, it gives CASSYPKTGGSYEQYF.